A selection of T cell receptor beta chains follows, all from one sample in a study of cytomegalovirus exposure and HLA in healthy donors. TCRdb's table, derived via immunoSEQ multiplex PCR, lists solely in-frame clones and lacks some. This sample carries 90,000 or so clones, about 76% of them seen once, and the ten largest clones take about 9.4%. Source material: PBMCs. These receptors were obtained from a man aged 30 to 45 in good health and CMV-seropositive. The conserved cysteine and the conserved F or W are not part of the CDR3 here.

V gene	J gene	CDR3 protein
TRBV19	TRBJ2-7	ASSTGSGFSYEQY
TRBV10-3	TRBJ1-1	AISELGQGKGTEAF
TRBV7-8	TRBJ2-3	ASSLGTGASTDTQY
TRBV6-6	TRBJ1-4	ASSYGALGEKLF
TRBV4-2	TRBJ1-2	ASSRPAPTEYYGYT
TRBV11-1	TRBJ2-5	ASSLGLAAPGAQY
TRBV5-6	TRBJ2-5	ASRARGLAGGRETQY
TRBV7-9	TRBJ1-1	ASSLTTGAGTEAF
TRBV2	TRBJ2-7	ASSESGYPYEQY
TRBV5-1	TRBJ2-2	ASSLVRAGAGGELF
TRBV4-1	TRBJ1-1	ASSQGKFGDTEAF
TRBV7-9	TRBJ2-2	SSSLARTGSGTGELF
TRBV25-1	TRBJ2-1	ASLLAGGGEQF
TRBV6-5	TRBJ2-1	ASSWGDSYNEQF
TRBV5-1	TRBJ2-1	ASSLGPGDYNEQF
TRBV6-1	TRBJ1-1	ASSGGTAGLNTEAF
TRBV10-3	TRBJ2-2	AISESMGLNTGELF
TRBV6-5	TRBJ1-2	ASSYGANYGYT
TRBV5-6	TRBJ1-6	ASSIEQGPRGRPLH
TRBV6-6	TRBJ2-2	ASSYKGHITTGELF
TRBV10-3	TRBJ1-1	AISSRGLNTEAF
TRBV4-1	TRBJ2-7	ASSHDGGAYASYEQY
TRBV5-1	TRBJ2-3	ASRSGASTDTQY
TRBV6-1	TRBJ2-5	ASWAEQGPRGTQY
TRBV2	TRBJ2-2	ASSERDSGELF
TRBV9	TRBJ2-1	ASSVALSYNEQF
TRBV2	TRBJ1-4	ASSEGDSRNEKLF
TRBV7-2	TRBJ1-5	ASSLPGQFQPQH
TRBV5-6	TRBJ2-1	ASRTSGGVIYEQF
TRBV7-9	TRBJ1-2	SSSSYDRVYGYT
TRBV11-1	TRBJ2-3	ASSLTTGPADTQY
TRBV29-1	TRBJ1-1	SVEGVGGTEAF
TRBV12-5	TRBJ2-7	ASGLVPRGPAYEQY